Listed below are T cell receptor beta chains from one sample, sequenced in a study of Siglec-9 on CD8 T cells in melanoma. Method: immunoSEQ multiplex PCR; TCRdb's copy keeps in-frame clones and lacks some. The sample has over 30,000 clones, 80% to 85% seen once. The sample was Siglec-9- CD8+ T cells sorted from blood. All receptors come from a human donor in good health. Each CDR3 is given with its conserved first and last residue. Fields, in order: V gene, J gene, clone size, D gene, CDR3 DNA, CDR3 protein. D genes are given only for firm matches. Not all rows give a size; the values are once, few, many and, for expanded clones, a class.

V gene: TRBV4-1; J gene: TRBJ1-5; clone size: -; D gene: -; CDR3 DNA: TGCGCCAGCAGCCAAGATGAGTTTTATCAGCCCCAGCATTTT; CDR3 protein: CASSQDEFYQPQHF
V gene: TRBV14; J gene: TRBJ2-7; clone size: -; D gene: TRBD2; CDR3 DNA: TGTGCCAGCAGCCCCTTACGGGACTACTCCTACGAGCAGTACTTC; CDR3 protein: CASSPLRDYSYEQYF
V gene: TRBV9; J gene: TRBJ2-7; clone size: -; D gene: TRBD2; CDR3 DNA: TGTGCCAGCAGCGCTGGGACTAGCGGGTACGAGCAGTACTTC; CDR3 protein: CASSAGTSGYEQYF
V gene: TRBV15; J gene: TRBJ1-3; clone size: -; D gene: -; CDR3 DNA: TGTGCCACCAGCAGCGATATGCAAGGATACTCTGGAAACACCATATATTTT; CDR3 protein: CATSSDMQGYSGNTIYF
V gene: TRBV2; J gene: TRBJ2-7; clone size: -; D gene: -; CDR3 DNA: TGTGCCAGCAAGGGGATACGAGGGCCGGCCTCCTACGAGCAGTACTTC; CDR3 protein: CASKGIRGPASYEQYF
V gene: TRBV10-2; J gene: TRBJ1-1; clone size: -; D gene: TRBD1; CDR3 DNA: TGCGCCAGCAGTGACCCCCGGGACAGGTTGAACACTGAAGCTTTCTTT; CDR3 protein: CASSDPRDRLNTEAFF
V gene: TRBV19; J gene: TRBJ2-2; clone size: -; D gene: -; CDR3 DNA: TGTGCCAGTAGTATCTGGCCCGGGGAGCTGTTTTTT; CDR3 protein: CASSIWPGELFF
V gene: TRBV4-1; J gene: TRBJ1-1; clone size: -; D gene: -; CDR3 DNA: TGCGCCAGCAGTTTTCGGGACGGGAACACTGAAGCTTTCTTT; CDR3 protein: CASSFRDGNTEAFF
V gene: TRBV18; J gene: TRBJ2-3; clone size: once; D gene: TRBD1; CDR3 DNA: TGTGCCAGCTCACCGGGGACAGGAGCTAGCACAGATACGCAGTATTTT; CDR3 protein: CASSPGTGASTDTQYF
V gene: TRBV5-5; J gene: TRBJ2-2; clone size: -; D gene: -; CDR3 DNA: TGTGCCAGCAGCTTGGATCACACCGGGGAGCTGTTTTTT; CDR3 protein: CASSLDHTGELFF
V gene: TRBV6-6; J gene: TRBJ2-3; clone size: -; D gene: TRBD1; CDR3 DNA: TGTGCCAGCAGTTACGGGGCAGGGGGCAACACAGATACGCAGTATTTT; CDR3 protein: CASSYGAGGNTDTQYF
V gene: TRBV5-1; J gene: TRBJ1-1; clone size: -; D gene: -; CDR3 DNA: TGCGCCAGCAGCTTCGGCTTCGGCATGAACACTGAAGCTTTCTTT; CDR3 protein: CASSFGFGMNTEAFF
V gene: TRBV7-3; J gene: TRBJ2-2; clone size: -; D gene: -; CDR3 DNA: TGTGCCAGCAGCTTAGTCCTAGCCGGGGAGCTGTTTTTT; CDR3 protein: CASSLVLAGELFF
V gene: TRBV6-6; J gene: TRBJ1-3; clone size: -; D gene: -; CDR3 DNA: TGTGCCAGCAGCCTTGGACAGACCTCTGGAAACACCATATATTTT; CDR3 protein: CASSLGQTSGNTIYF
V gene: TRBV6-5; J gene: TRBJ1-4; clone size: -; D gene: TRBD1; CDR3 DNA: TGTGCCAGCAGTTCTATTCCGGGACAGAATGAAAAACTGTTTTTT; CDR3 protein: CASSSIPGQNEKLFF
V gene: TRBV5-4; J gene: TRBJ2-7; clone size: -; D gene: TRBD1; CDR3 DNA: TGTGCCAGCAGCTGGGGGACAGCCGAGCAGTACTTC; CDR3 protein: CASSWGTAEQYF
V gene: TRBV7-2; J gene: TRBJ2-7; clone size: -; D gene: -; CDR3 DNA: TGTGCCAGCAGCTTGGACGGGTTCGGTTTCGTCTACGAGCAGTACTTC; CDR3 protein: CASSLDGFGFVYEQYF
V gene: TRBV19; J gene: TRBJ2-7; clone size: -; D gene: TRBD1; CDR3 DNA: TGTGCCAGTGGCCCGACAGGGAGTTACGAGCAGTACTTC; CDR3 protein: CASGPTGSYEQYF
V gene: TRBV10-2; J gene: TRBJ2-7; clone size: -; D gene: TRBD1; CDR3 DNA: TGCGCCTCAAACGGCCAGGGGGCGGGCGAGCAGTACTTC; CDR3 protein: CASNGQGAGEQYF
V gene: TRBV2; J gene: TRBJ2-7; clone size: once; D gene: TRBD2; CDR3 DNA: TGTGCCAGTGTAGGGGCTAGCGGGTCCCCCGCCTACGAGCAGTACTTC; CDR3 protein: CASVGASGSPAYEQYF
V gene: TRBV6-6; J gene: TRBJ2-1; clone size: -; D gene: -; CDR3 DNA: TGTGCCAGCAGCGCGGACCCCAACAATGAGCAGTTCTTC; CDR3 protein: CASSADPNNEQFF
V gene: TRBV9; J gene: TRBJ1-2; clone size: -; D gene: -; CDR3 DNA: TGTGCCAGCAGCGTAGGAACGGGGGATGGCTACACCTTC; CDR3 protein: CASSVGTGDGYTF
V gene: TRBV6-1; J gene: TRBJ2-3; clone size: once; D gene: TRBD2; CDR3 DNA: TGTGCCAGCAGTGAAATTCAAGCGGGAGGGACAGATACGCAGTATTTT; CDR3 protein: CASSEIQAGGTDTQYF
V gene: TRBV19; J gene: TRBJ1-5; clone size: -; D gene: -; CDR3 DNA: TGTGCCAGTAGTTTAGGACAGACGATGGGAAATCAGCCCCAGCATTTT; CDR3 protein: CASSLGQTMGNQPQHF
V gene: TRBV2; J gene: TRBJ2-1; clone size: -; D gene: TRBD2; CDR3 DNA: TGTGCCAGCAGTGAGTGGGCCCCGGGACTAGCGGGAGAGTTGTTAGGAAGTGAGCAGTTCTTC; CDR3 protein: CASSEWAPGLAGELLGSEQFF
V gene: TRBV6-1; J gene: TRBJ2-1; clone size: few; D gene: -; CDR3 DNA: TGTGCCAGCAGTTTAGAGGGAGGGGGACACAATGAGCAGTTCTTC; CDR3 protein: CASSLEGGGHNEQFF
V gene: TRBV6-1; J gene: TRBJ2-1; clone size: -; D gene: TRBD1; CDR3 DNA: TGTGCCAGCCACAGGGGGGAGGACTACAATGAGCAGTTCTTC; CDR3 protein: CASHRGEDYNEQFF
V gene: TRBV27; J gene: TRBJ2-7; clone size: -; D gene: -; CDR3 DNA: TGTGCCAGCAGTTTATTGCAGGGGCGAGCCGAGCAGTACTTC; CDR3 protein: CASSLLQGRAEQYF
V gene: TRBV2; J gene: TRBJ1-2; clone size: -; D gene: TRBD1; CDR3 DNA: TGTGCCAGCAGCTCCGGGACAGGGGGCAACTATGGCTACACCTTC; CDR3 protein: CASSSGTGGNYGYTF
V gene: TRBV12-5; J gene: TRBJ2-1; clone size: -; D gene: -; CDR3 DNA: TGTGCTAGTGGTCATTCGGGGGATGAGCAGTTCTTC; CDR3 protein: CASGHSGDEQFF
V gene: TRBV19; J gene: TRBJ2-1; clone size: once; D gene: TRBD2; CDR3 DNA: TGTGCCAGTAGTCGTCCGGCGGGGACTAGCGGCCGTTCCGTTTACAATGAGCAGTTCTTC; CDR3 protein: CASSRPAGTSGRSVYNEQFF
V gene: TRBV19; J gene: TRBJ1-2; clone size: -; D gene: -; CDR3 DNA: TGTGCCACGGAGGGGTTAACAGGCACTAACTATGGCTACACCTTC; CDR3 protein: CATEGLTGTNYGYTF
V gene: TRBV28; J gene: TRBJ2-7; clone size: -; D gene: TRBD2; CDR3 DNA: TGTGCCAGCAGTTACTCTAGCGGGGGCTCCTACGAGCAGTACTTC; CDR3 protein: CASSYSSGGSYEQYF
V gene: TRBV13; J gene: TRBJ2-2; clone size: -; D gene: TRBD1; CDR3 DNA: TGTGCCAGCAGCGGGGCCCGGGACAGCACGTATTCGGGCACCGGGGAGCTGTTTTTT; CDR3 protein: CASSGARDSTYSGTGELFF
V gene: TRBV13; J gene: TRBJ1-3; clone size: -; D gene: -; CDR3 DNA: TGTGCCAGCAGAGAGACAGGCGATGGGCCTGGAAACACCATATATTTT; CDR3 protein: CASRETGDGPGNTIYF